This T cell receptor beta chain was found in a study of response to subunit inactivated influenza vaccine. TCRdb reprocessed the RT-PCR reads via MiXCR and lists one record per CDR3 protein. Of about 500,000 distinct CDR3 sequences in the sample, roughly 13% were seen once. A word on this clonotype: Its antigen is unidentified. The germline gene is not matched at one end of the junction; a read error may be the cause.

Germline assignment: CDR1 SGHTA and CDR2 FQGNSA. The length of the CDR3 is 16 residues. Overall study results and limits: Each seasonal flu vaccination may recruit only limited new T cells, authors suggested.

This chain uses TRBV7-2 with TRBJ2-7, with D perhaps TRBD1 (5 bases). This TCR was sampled from a middle-aged man who received an inactivated influenza vaccine. The material was PBMCs from blood, obtained roughly 6 weeks after vaccination. The CDR3 DNA reads TGTGCCAGCAGCTTAGTCTCAGGGCCGGCCTCCTACGACCAGTACTTC. It codes for CASSLVSGPASYDQYF.